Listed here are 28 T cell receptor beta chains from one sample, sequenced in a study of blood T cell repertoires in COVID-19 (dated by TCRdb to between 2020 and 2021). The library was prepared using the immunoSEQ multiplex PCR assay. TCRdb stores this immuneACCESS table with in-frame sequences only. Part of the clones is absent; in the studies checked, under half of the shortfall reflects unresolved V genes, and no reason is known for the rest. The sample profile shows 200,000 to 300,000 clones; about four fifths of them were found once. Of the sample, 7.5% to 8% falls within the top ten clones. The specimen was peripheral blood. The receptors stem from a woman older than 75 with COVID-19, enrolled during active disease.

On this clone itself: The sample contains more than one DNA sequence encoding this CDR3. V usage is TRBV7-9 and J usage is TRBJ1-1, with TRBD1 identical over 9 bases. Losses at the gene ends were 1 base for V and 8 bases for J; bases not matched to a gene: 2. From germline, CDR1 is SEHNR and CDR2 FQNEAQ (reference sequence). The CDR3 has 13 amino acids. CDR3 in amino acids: CASSLGGQGEAFF. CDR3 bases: TGTGCCAGCAGCTTAGGCGGACAGGGGGAAGCTTTCTTT.

CDR3 in DNA: TGCGCCAGCAGCTTGGAAGGGGTTAGCAATCAGCCCCAGCATTTT. Amino acid sequence: CASSLEGVSNQPQHF. V and J are TRBV5-1 and TRBJ1-5, with a tentative D call TRBD1 (5 bases). Germline-derived CDR1 and CDR2 are SGHRS and YFSETQ. V was clipped by 0 bases and J by 0 bases, with 7 bases between them. CDR3 size: 15 residues.

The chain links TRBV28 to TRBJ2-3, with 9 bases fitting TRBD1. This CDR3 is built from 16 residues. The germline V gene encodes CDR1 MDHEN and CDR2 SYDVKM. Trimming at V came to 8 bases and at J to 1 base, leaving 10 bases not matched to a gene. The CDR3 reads CASGKTGGRGTDTQYF. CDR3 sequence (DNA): TGTGCCAGCGGTAAGACAGGGGGTCGTGGCACAGATACGCAGTATTTT.

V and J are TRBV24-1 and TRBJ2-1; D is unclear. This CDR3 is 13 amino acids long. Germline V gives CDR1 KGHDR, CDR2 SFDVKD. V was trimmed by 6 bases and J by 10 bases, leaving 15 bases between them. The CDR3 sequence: CATSILPGGEQFF. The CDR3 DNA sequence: TGTGCCACCAGTATTCTCCCAGGTGGGGAGCAGTTCTTC.

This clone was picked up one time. Here the CDR3 DNA reads TGTGCCAGCAGCCGGACAGGGGCGAACACCGGGGAGCTGTTTTTT. Protein: CASSRTGANTGELFF. The rearrangement links TRBV6-2 or TRBV6-3 to TRBJ2-2; the match to TRBD1 covers 9 bases. V trimming: 6 bases; J trimming: 0 bases; junction bases outside the gene matches: 2. Germline V lookup: CDR1 MNHEY, CDR2 SVGEGT. The CDR3 extends over 15 amino acids.

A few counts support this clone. The CDR3 region is CASSLRDSQETQYF. The CDR3 nucleotides read TGCGCCAGCAGCCTCCGGGACTCCCAAGAGACCCAGTACTTC. The V and J genes are TRBV4-1 and TRBJ2-5; possible D gene TRBD2, 6 bases. The CDR3 consists of 14 residues. Germline V gives CDR1 MGHRA, CDR2 YSYEKL. Trimming pared 4 bases from V and 1 base from J, leaving 10 bases between.

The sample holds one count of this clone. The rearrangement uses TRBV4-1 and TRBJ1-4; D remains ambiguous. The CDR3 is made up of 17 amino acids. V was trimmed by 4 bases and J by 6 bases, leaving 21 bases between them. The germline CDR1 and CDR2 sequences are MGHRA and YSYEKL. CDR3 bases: TGCGCCAGCAGCCGAGAGAGCGATCCCGCGCACTATGAAAAACTGTTTTTT. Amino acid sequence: CASSRESDPAHYEKLFF.

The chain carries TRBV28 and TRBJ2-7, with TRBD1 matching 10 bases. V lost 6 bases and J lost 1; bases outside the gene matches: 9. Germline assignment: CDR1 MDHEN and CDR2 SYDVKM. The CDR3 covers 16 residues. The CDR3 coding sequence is TGTGCCAGCAGGCCTATGGGACAGGGGAAATCCTACGAGCAGTACTTC. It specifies CASRPMGQGKSYEQYF.

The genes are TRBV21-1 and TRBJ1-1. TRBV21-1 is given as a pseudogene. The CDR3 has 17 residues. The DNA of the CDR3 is TGTGCCAGCAGCAAAGGAGGGTCGGGGGTTTCGAACACTGAAGCTTTCTTT. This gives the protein CASSKGGSGVSNTEAFF.

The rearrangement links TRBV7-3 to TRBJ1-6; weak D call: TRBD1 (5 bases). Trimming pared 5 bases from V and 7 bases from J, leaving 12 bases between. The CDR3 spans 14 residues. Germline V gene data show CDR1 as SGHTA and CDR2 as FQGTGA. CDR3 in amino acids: CASSPMGGNSPLHF. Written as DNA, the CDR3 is TGTGCCAGCAGCCCTATGGGGGGAAATTCACCCCTCCACTTT.

The CDR3: CASSVGLAGGSSETQYF. In DNA, the CDR3 is TGTGCCAGCAGCGTTGGACTAGCGGGGGGGAGTAGCGAGACCCAGTACTTC. V gene TRBV9 combines with J gene TRBJ2-5, with TRBD2 identical over 15 bases. Germline V CDR1 and CDR2: SGDLS, YYNGEE. This CDR3 has 17 residues. J was trimmed by 5 bases and V by 2 bases; bases with no gene match: 7.

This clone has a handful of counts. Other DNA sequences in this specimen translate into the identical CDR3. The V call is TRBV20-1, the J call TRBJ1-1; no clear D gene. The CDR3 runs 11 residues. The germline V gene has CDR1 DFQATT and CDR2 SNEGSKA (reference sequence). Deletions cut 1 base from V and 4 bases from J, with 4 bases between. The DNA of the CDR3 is TGCAGTGCTAGAGGGAGCACTGAAGCTTTCTTT. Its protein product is CSARGSTEAFF.

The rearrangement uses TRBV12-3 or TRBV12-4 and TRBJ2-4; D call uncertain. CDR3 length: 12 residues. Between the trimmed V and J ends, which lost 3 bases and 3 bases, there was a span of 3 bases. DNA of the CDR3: TGTGCCAGCAGTTTTAGCAAAAACATTCAGTACTTC. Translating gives CASSFSKNIQYF.

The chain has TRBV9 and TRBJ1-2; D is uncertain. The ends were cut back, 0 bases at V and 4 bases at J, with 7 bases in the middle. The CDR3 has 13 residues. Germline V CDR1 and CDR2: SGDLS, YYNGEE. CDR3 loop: CASSVGGIYGYTF. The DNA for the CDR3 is TGTGCCAGCAGCGTAGGAGGGATCTATGGCTACACCTTC.

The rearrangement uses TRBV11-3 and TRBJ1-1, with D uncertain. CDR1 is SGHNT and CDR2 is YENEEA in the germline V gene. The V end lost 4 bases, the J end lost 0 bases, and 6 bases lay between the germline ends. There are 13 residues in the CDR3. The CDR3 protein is CASSSQMNTEAFF. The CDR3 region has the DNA TGTGCCAGCAGCTCCCAGATGAACACTGAAGCTTTCTTT.

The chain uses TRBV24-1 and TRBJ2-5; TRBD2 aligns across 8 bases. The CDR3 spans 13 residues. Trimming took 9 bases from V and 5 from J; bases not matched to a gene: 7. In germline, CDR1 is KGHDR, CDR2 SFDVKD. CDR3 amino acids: CATGGGGRETQYF. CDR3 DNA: TGTGCCACCGGAGGAGGCGGGAGGGAGACCCAGTACTTC.

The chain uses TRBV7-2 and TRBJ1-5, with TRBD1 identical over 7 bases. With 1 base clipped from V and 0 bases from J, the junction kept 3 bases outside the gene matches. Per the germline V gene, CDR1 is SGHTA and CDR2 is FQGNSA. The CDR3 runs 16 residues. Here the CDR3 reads CASSLGRGYSNQPQHF. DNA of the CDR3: TGTGCCAGCAGCTTAGGCAGGGGGTATAGCAATCAGCCCCAGCATTTT.

CDR3 sequence: CASSDRGILNTEAFF. The CDR3 bases are TGTGCCAGCAGTGACAGGGGGATCCTGAACACTGAAGCTTTCTTT. The chain has TRBV2 and TRBJ1-1, with 7 bases identical to TRBD1. The CDR3 loop spans 15 amino acids. From germline, CDR1 is SNHLY and CDR2 FYNNEI. Germline trimming cut 3 bases from V and 0 bases from J; bases unmatched to any gene: 4.

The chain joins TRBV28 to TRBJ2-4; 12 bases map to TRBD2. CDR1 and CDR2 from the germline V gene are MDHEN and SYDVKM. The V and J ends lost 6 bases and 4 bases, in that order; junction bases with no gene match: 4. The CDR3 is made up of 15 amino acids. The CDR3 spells CASRLGTSGKNIQYF. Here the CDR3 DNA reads TGTGCCAGCAGATTGGGGACTAGCGGGAAAAACATTCAGTACTTC.

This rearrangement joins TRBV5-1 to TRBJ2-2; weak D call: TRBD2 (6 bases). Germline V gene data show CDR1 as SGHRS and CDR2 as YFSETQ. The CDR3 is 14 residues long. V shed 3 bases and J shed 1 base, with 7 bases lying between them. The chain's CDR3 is CASSSGLNTGELFF. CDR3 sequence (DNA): TGCGCCAGCAGCTCGGGACTGAACACCGGGGAGCTGTTTTTT.

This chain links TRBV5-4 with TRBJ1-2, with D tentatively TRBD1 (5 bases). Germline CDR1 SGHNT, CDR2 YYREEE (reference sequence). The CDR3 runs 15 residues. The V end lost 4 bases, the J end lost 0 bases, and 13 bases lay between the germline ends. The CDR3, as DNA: TGTGCCAGCAGCGGGGGAGGGTTTACTAACTATGGCTACACCTTC. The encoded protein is CASSGGGFTNYGYTF. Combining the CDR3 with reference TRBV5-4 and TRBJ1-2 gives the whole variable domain ETGVTQSPTHLIKTRGQQVTLRCSSQSGHNTVSWYQQALGQGPQFIFQYYREEENGRGNFPPRFSGLQFPNYSSELNVNALELDDSALYLCASSGGGFTNYGYTFGSGTRLTVV.

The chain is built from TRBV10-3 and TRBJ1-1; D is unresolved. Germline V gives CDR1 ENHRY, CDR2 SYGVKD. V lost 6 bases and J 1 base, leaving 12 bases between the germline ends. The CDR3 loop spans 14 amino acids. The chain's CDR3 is CAIRPGVGNTEAFF. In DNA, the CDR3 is TGTGCCATCAGGCCGGGAGTTGGGAACACTGAAGCTTTCTTT.

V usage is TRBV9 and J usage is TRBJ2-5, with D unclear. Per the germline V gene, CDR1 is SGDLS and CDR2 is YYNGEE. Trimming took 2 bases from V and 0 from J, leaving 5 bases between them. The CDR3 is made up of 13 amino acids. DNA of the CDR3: TGTGCCAGCAGCGTTGGCTACCAAGAGACCCAGTACTTC. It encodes CASSVGYQETQYF.

CDR3 DNA: TGTGCCAGCAGCTTAGCTATTATGGGACAGGCCTCTGGAAACACCATATATTTT. It is translated as CASSLAIMGQASGNTIYF. The chain has TRBV7-2 and TRBJ1-3; TRBD1 aligns across 8 bases. This CDR3 comprises 18 residues. In germline, CDR1 is SGHTA, CDR2 FQGNSA. Germline trimming cut 0 bases from V and 0 bases from J; bases unmatched to any gene: 7.

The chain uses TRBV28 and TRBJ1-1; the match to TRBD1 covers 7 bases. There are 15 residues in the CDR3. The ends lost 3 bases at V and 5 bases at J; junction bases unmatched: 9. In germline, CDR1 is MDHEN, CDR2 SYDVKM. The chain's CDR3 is CASSFRTGRRTEAFF. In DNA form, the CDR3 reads TGTGCCAGCAGTTTCCGGACAGGCCGGAGGACTGAAGCTTTCTTT.

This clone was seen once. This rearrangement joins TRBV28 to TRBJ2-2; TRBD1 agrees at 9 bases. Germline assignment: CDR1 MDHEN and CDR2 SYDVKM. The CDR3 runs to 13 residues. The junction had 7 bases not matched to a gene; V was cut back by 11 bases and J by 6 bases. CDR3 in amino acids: CAGRQGGAGELFF. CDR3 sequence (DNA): TGTGCCGGACGACAGGGGGGGGCCGGGGAGCTGTTTTTT. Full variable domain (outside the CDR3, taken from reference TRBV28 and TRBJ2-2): DVKVTQSSRYLVKRTGEKVFLECVQDMDHENMFWYRQDPGLGLRLIYFSYDVKMKEKGDIPEGYSVSREKKERFSLILESASTNQTSMYLCAGRQGGAGELFFGEGSRLTVL.

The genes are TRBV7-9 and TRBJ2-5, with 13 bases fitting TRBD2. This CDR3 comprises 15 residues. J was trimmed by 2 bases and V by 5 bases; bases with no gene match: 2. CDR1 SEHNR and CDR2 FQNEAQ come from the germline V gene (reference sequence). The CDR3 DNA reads TGTGCCAGCAGCCGGGGACTAGCGGGGCAAGAGACCCAGTACTTC. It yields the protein CASSRGLAGQETQYF.

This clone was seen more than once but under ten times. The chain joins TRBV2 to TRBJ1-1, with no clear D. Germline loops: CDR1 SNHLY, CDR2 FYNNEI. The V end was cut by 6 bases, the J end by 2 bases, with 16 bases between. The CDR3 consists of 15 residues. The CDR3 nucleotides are TGTGCCAGCAGGCCCCTGAGGGAAGGTAACACTGAAGCTTTCTTT. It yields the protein CASRPLREGNTEAFF.